This TCR beta chain was identified during a study of Tregs in tolerant kidney transplant recipients. Study-level background: Two populations were sorted: CD4+CD8-CD25+CD127- and CD4+CD8-4-1BB+CD40L-.

The method was immunoSEQ multiplex PCR; TCRdb's version includes in-frame clones alone and lacks a portion of them. This table has around 1,400 clones, approximately 40% appearing once. V lost 5 bases and J 4 bases, leaving 18 bases between the germline ends. The CDR3 sequence is 16 residues long. CDR1 is LNHDA and CDR2 is SQIVND in the germline V gene (reference sequence). This clone was observed a few times. Its target is unknown. The sequenced sample was Tregs from blood grown in culture. The source of this sequence is a human donor in good health. V and J are TRBV19 and TRBJ2-1; TRBD2 might be the D (5 bases). CDR3 loop: CASSGLSAEAYNEQFF. The CDR3 DNA follows: TGTGCCAGTAGTGGCCTTTCAGCGGAGGCTTACAATGAGCAGTTCTTC.